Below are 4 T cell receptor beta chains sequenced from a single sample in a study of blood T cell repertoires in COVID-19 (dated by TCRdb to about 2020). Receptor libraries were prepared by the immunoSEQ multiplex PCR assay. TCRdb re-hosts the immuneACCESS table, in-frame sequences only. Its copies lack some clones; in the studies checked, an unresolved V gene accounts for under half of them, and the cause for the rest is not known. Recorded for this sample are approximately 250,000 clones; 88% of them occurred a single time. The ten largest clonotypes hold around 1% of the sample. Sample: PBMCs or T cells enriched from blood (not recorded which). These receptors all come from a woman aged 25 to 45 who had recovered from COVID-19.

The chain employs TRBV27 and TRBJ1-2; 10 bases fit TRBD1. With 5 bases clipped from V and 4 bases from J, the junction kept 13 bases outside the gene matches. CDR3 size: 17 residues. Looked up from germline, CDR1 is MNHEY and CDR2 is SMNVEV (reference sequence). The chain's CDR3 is CASSIFSGTGAIYGYTF. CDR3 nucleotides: TGTGCCAGCAGTATCTTCTCCGGGACAGGGGCTATCTATGGCTACACCTTC.

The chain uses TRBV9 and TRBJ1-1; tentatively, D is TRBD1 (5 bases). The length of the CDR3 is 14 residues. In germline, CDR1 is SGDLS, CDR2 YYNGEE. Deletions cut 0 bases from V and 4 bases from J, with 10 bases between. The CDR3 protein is CASSVGPGGTEAFF. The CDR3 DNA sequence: TGTGCCAGCAGCGTAGGACCGGGGGGCACTGAAGCTTTCTTT.

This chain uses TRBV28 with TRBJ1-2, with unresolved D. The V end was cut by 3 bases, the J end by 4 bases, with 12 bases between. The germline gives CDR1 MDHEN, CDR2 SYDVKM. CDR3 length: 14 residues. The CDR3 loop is CASSLGSLTYGYTF. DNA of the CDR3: TGTGCCAGCAGTTTGGGCAGCCTGACCTATGGCTACACCTTC.

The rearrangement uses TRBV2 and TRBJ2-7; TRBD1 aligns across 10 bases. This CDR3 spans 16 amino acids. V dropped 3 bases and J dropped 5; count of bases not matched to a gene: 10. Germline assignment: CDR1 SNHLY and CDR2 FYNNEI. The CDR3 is CASSDIRGQGLNEQYF. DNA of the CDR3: TGTGCCAGCAGTGATATTAGGGGACAGGGGTTAAACGAGCAGTACTTC.